This entry concerns a single T cell receptor (beta chain). What it binds is not known. Terminally differentiated effector memory CD45RA+ cells were excluded from the naive CD8 cells, which were CD45RO-negative and positively selected for CCR7. The data belong to a study of shared clonotypes between healthy human individuals. General observations from the study: In a few donors, roughly 5.2% of naive CD4 clonotypes appeared in common. Clonotypes shared by all four donors outscored non-shared clonotypes in generation probability.

Sequenced by immunoSEQ multiplex PCR; TCRdb stores in-frame clones only, minus some. Of a few million clones in the sample, about 93% were seen once. Sequences were obtained from naive CD8+ T cells from PBMCs. This clonotype was obtained from a man aged 18 to 30 in good health. Some clones in this sample may be carry-over from other donors' samples.

CDR3 region: CASSQGQAEPYEQYF. The DNA of the CDR3 is TGTGCCAGCAGCCAAGGGCAGGCCGAACCCTACGAGCAGTACTTC. The chain is built from TRBV4-2 and TRBJ2-7; D unclear. Germline CDR1 reads LGHNA; CDR2 reads YNFKEQ. Trimming cost V 1 base and J 2 bases, with 12 bases left between them. The CDR3 is 15 residues long.